The 15 T cell receptor beta chains below were found in one sample sequenced in a study of early T cells in non-severe SARS-CoV-2 infection. TCRdb re-derived calls from the 5' RACE reads in MiXCR, one entry per CDR3 protein. Counted here are about 60,000 distinct CDR3 sequences, roughly a tenth occurring once; the ten biggest clones make up over 8.5%. The source material was whole blood. These TCRs come from an adult who was a healthcare worker with PCR-confirmed SARS-CoV-2 infection or an uninfected control (not recorded which).

J is TRBJ2-1 and V is TRBV11-2; no reliable D call. The CDR3 consists of 11 residues. Looked up from germline, CDR1 is SGHAT and CDR2 is FQNNGV. Between the trimmed V and J ends, which lost 1 base and 13 bases, there was a span of 8 bases. CDR3 sequence: CASSLGFPQFF. Written as DNA, the CDR3 is TGTGCCAGCAGCTTAGGTTTTCCCCAGTTCTTC.

This clonotype was detected many times. This rearrangement joins TRBV5-1 to TRBJ1-5, with no clear D. This CDR3 contains 13 residues. V was trimmed by 4 bases and J by 1 base, leaving 6 bases between them. Per germline, CDR1 SGHRS and CDR2 YFSETQ. CDR3 nucleotides: TGCGCCAGCAGCCGGGAGAGCAATCAGCCCCAGCATTTT. Translating gives CASSRESNQPQHF.

CDR3 sequence reads: CASSEEADYGYTF. For the CDR3, the DNA is TGTGCCAGCAGTGAAGAGGCGGACTATGGCTACACCTTC. The gene calls are TRBV2 and TRBJ1-2; D is uncertain. CDR3 size: 13 residues. Germline CDR1 is SNHLY and CDR2 is FYNNEI. V was shortened by 1 base and J by 3 bases, with 6 bases between the two germline ends.

In this sample, this clonotype turned up many times. This sequence joins TRBV2 and TRBJ1-1, with TRBD1 as a possible D gene (5 bases). This CDR3 is built from 16 residues. The V gene's germline CDR1 is SNHLY and CDR2 FYNNEI. The V end was cut by 3 bases, the J end by 5 bases, with 19 bases between. CDR3: CASSEELIGGETEAFF. The CDR3 coding sequence is TGTGCCAGCAGTGAGGAGCTAATTGGAGGGGAAACTGAAGCTTTCTTT.

This clonotype has at least ten counts. The chain links TRBV14 to TRBJ2-7, with 9 bases matching TRBD1. The V gene's germline CDR1 is SGHDN and CDR2 FVKESK. CDR3 length: 13 amino acids. V gave up 6 bases and J gave up 4 bases; unmatched junction bases: 4. The CDR3 region is CASRGQGLYEQYF. The CDR3 DNA reads TGTGCCAGCAGGGGACAGGGCCTATACGAGCAGTACTTC. Together with reference TRBV14 and TRBJ2-7, the CDR3 gives the full variable domain: EAGVTQFPSHSVIEKGQTVTLRCDPISGHDNLYWYRRVMGKEIKFLLHFVKESKQDESGMPNNRFLAERTGGTYSTLKVQPAELEDSGVYFCASRGQGLYEQYFGPGTRLTVT.

This clonotype was seen repeatedly, ten times or more. This rearrangement joins TRBV18 to TRBJ2-1; 7 bases are a match to TRBD2. V shed 4 bases, J shed 2 bases, and the junction held 5 bases outside the gene matches. CDR1 is KGHSH and CDR2 is LQKENI in the germline V gene. This CDR3 is 15 amino acids long. CDR3 amino acids: CASSLLAGTYNEQFF. Here the CDR3 DNA reads TGTGCCAGCTCACTCTTAGCGGGCACCTACAATGAGCAGTTCTTC.

As regards this clonotype: A read error may explain this, as a much larger clone is one base away. The J gene is TRBJ1-2, the V gene TRBV5-1; D is possibly TRBD1 (6 bases). CDR3 length: 15 amino acids. The germline V gene has CDR1 SGHRS and CDR2 YFSETQ. CDR3 bases: TGCACCAGCAGCAGACCAGGGGACGGCCTCTATGGCTACACCTTC. This translates into CTSSRPGDGLYGYTF. The whole variable domain, filled in from reference TRBV5-1 and TRBJ1-2, reads KAGVTQTPRYLIKTRGQQVTLSCSPISGHRSVSWYQQTPGQGLQFLFEYFSETQRNKGNFPGRFSGRQFSNSRSEMNVSTLELGDSALYLCTSSRPGDGLYGYTFGSGTRLTVV.

The chain couples TRBV10-3 to TRBJ2-3, with a weak D call TRBD2 (6 bases). The V end lost 4 bases, the J end lost 4 bases, and 15 bases lay between the germline ends. The CDR3 has 15 amino acids. Germline-derived CDR1 and CDR2 are ENHRY and SYGVKD. CDR3 region: CAISGGAGGPDTQYF. Written as DNA, the CDR3 is TGTGCCATCAGTGGGGGTGCCGGGGGTCCAGATACGCAGTATTTT.

This clonotype was observed a handful of times. The genes are TRBV15 and TRBJ1-1; unclear D gene. Trimming pared 4 bases from V and 3 bases from J, leaving 15 bases between. The CDR3 totals 15 residues. The V gene's germline CDR1 is LNHNV and CDR2 YYDKDF (reference sequence). The CDR3 sequence: CATSKESLHYTEAFF. The CDR3, as DNA: TGTGCCACCAGCAAAGAGTCGTTGCATTACACTGAAGCTTTCTTT. Full variable domain (rest looked up from reference TRBV15 and TRBJ1-1): DAMVIQNPRYQVTQFGKPVTLSCSQTLNHNVMYWYQQKSSQAPKLLFHYYDKDFNNEADTPDNFQSRRPNTSFCFLDIRSPGLGDTAMYLCATSKESLHYTEAFFGQGTRLTVV.

This clonotype was detected many times. This chain connects TRBV6-2 or TRBV6-3 to TRBJ2-7; 9 bases map to TRBD2. This CDR3 is built from 15 residues. J gave up 5 bases and V 3 bases, and 8 bases lay outside the gene matches. The V gene's germline CDR1 is MNHEY and CDR2 SVGEGT. This CDR3 reads CASSYGTKREDEQYF. In nucleotides, the CDR3 is TGTGCCAGCAGTTATGGGACGAAGCGGGAGGACGAGCAGTACTTC.

This clonotype was observed many times. The V and J genes are TRBV12-3 or TRBV12-4 and TRBJ2-1, with TRBD1 identical over 8 bases. With 6 bases clipped from V and 4 bases from J, the junction kept 8 bases outside the gene matches. The CDR3 length is 15 residues. The chain's CDR3 is CASSLGTGSYNEQFF. In DNA, the CDR3 is TGTGCCAGCAGCCTAGGGACAGGATCATACAATGAGCAGTTCTTC.

This chain uses TRBV15 with TRBJ2-3, with D uncertain. The germline V gene has CDR1 LNHNV and CDR2 YYDKDF (reference sequence). This CDR3 contains 13 residues. The ends were cut back, 0 bases at V and 9 bases at J, with 10 bases in the middle. The CDR3 bases are TGTGCCACCAGCAGAGATAGGGCTAGAACGCAGTATTTT. This translates into CATSRDRARTQYF.

This clonotype was observed at least ten times. The chain is built from TRBV5-1 and TRBJ2-7; 7 bases line up with TRBD1. V lost 0 bases, J lost 5 bases, and 5 bases stayed unmatched. From germline, CDR1 is SGHRS and CDR2 YFSETQ. This CDR3 has 14 residues. CDR3 DNA: TGCGCCAGCAGCTTGGTGGTACAGGGGAACGAGCAGTACTTC. It specifies CASSLVVQGNEQYF.

This clonotype showed up many times. The genes are TRBV7-8 and TRBJ1-5; tentative D call: TRBD1 (6 bases). The V and J ends lost 5 bases and 0 bases respectively, with 14 bases between them. Germline CDR1 SGHVS, CDR2 FQNEAQ. The CDR3 extends over 16 amino acids. For the CDR3, the DNA is TGTGCCAGCAGCCCGGGGACAATCAATAGCAATCAGCCCCAGCATTTT. Translated, it gives CASSPGTINSNQPQHF.

This clonotype was seen more than once but under ten times. The V and J genes are TRBV12-3 or TRBV12-4 and TRBJ2-3; the match to TRBD2 covers 9 bases. V dropped 4 bases and J dropped 6; count of bases not matched to a gene: 8. The CDR3 length is 15 residues. CDR3 in DNA: TGTGCCAGCAGTTCAAGAGCGGGAGGTTCGGATACGCAGTATTTT. Protein: CASSSRAGGSDTQYF.